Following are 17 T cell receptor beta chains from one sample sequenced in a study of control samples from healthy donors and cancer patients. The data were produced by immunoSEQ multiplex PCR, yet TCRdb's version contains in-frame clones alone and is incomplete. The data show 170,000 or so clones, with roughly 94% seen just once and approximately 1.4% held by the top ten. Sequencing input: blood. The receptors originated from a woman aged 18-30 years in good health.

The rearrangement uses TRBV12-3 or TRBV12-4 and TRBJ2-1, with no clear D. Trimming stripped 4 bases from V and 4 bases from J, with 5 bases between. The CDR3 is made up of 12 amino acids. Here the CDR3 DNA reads TGTGCCAGCAGTTGGGGATACAATGAGCAGTTCTTC. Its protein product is CASSWGYNEQFF.

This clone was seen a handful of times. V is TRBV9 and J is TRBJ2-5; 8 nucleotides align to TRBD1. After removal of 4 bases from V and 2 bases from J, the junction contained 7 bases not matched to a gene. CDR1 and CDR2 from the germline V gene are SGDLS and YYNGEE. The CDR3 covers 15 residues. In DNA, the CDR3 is TGTGCCAGCAGCCCCTGGACAGGGACTCAAGAGACCCAGTACTTC. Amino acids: CASSPWTGTQETQYF.

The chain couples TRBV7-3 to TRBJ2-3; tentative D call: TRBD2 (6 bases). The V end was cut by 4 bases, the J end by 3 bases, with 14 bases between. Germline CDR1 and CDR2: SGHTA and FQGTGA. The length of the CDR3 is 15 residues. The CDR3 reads CASSSQGGATDTQYF. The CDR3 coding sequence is TGTGCCAGCAGCTCACAAGGAGGGGCTACAGATACGCAGTATTTT. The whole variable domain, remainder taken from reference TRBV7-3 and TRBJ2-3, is GAGVSQTPSNKVTEKGKYVELRCDPISGHTALYWYRQSLGQGPEFLIYFQGTGAADDSGLPNDRFFAVRPEGSVSTLKIQRTERGDSAVYLCASSSQGGATDTQYFGPGTRLTVL.

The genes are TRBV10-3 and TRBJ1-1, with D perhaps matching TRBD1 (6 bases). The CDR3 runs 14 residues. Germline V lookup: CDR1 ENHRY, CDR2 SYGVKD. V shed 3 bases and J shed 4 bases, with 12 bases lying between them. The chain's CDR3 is CAISDVGGTTEAFF. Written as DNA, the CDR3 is TGTGCCATCAGTGACGTTGGGGGCACCACTGAAGCTTTCTTT.

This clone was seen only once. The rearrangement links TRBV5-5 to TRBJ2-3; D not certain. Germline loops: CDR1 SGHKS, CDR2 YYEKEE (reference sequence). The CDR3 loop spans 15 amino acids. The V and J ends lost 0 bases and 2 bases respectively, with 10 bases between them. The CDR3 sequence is CASSLGRDLTDTQYF. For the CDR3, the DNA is TGTGCCAGCAGCTTGGGACGAGACCTCACAGATACGCAGTATTTT. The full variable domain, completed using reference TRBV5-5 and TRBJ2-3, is DAGVTQSPTHLIKTRGQQVTLRCSPISGHKSVSWYQQVLGQGPQFIFQYYEKEERGRGNFPDRFSARQFPNYSSELNVNALLLGDSALYLCASSLGRDLTDTQYFGPGTRLTVL.

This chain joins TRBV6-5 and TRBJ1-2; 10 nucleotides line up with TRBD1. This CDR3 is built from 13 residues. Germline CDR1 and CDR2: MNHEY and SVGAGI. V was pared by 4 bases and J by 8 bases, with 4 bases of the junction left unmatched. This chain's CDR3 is CASSWGQGRGYTF. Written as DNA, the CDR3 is TGTGCCAGCAGTTGGGGACAGGGGAGGGGCTACACCTTC.

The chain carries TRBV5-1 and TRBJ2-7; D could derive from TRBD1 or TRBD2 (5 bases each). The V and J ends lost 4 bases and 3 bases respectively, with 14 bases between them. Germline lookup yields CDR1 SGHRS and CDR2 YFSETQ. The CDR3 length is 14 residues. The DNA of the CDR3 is TGCGCCAGCAGCCCTGGGGACGGATTCTACGAGCAGTACTTC. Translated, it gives CASSPGDGFYEQYF.

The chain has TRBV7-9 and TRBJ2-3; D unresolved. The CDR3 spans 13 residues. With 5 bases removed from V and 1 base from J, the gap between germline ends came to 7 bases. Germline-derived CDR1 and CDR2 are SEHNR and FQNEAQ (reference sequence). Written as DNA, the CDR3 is TGTGCCAGCAGCCCCCCGGGCACAGATACGCAGTATTTT. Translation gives CASSPPGTDTQYF.

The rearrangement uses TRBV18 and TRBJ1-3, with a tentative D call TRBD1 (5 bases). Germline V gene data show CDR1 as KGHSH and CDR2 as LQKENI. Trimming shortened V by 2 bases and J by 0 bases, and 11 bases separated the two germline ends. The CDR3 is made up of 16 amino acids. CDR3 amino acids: CASSPTGRSSGNTIYF. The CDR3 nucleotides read TGTGCCAGCTCACCAACAGGAAGGAGCTCTGGAAACACCATATATTTT.

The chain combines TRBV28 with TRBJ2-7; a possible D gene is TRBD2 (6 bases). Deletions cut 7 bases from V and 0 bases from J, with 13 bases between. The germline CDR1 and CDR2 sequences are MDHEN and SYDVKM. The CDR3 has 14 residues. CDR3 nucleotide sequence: TGTGCCAGCATTGAGGAGGGATCCTCCTACGAGCAGTACTTC. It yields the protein CASIEEGSSYEQYF.

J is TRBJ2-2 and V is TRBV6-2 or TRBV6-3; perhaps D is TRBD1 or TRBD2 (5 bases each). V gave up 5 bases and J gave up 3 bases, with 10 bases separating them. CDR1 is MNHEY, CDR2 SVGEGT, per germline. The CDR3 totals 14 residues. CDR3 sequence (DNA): TGTGCCAGCAGTACACGGGGCTACACCGGGGAGCTGTTTTTT. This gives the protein CASSTRGYTGELFF.

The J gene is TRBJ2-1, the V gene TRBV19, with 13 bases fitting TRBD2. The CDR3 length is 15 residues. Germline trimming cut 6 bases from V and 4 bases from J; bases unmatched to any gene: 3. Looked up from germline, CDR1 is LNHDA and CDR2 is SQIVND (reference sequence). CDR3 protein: CASRTTSGGYNEQFF. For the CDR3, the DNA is TGTGCCAGTAGAACGACTAGCGGGGGGTACAATGAGCAGTTCTTC. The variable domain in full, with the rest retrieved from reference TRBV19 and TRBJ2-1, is DGGITQSPKYLFRKEGQNVTLSCEQNLNHDAMYWYRQDPGQGLRLIYYSQIVNDFQKGDIAEGYSVSREKKESFPLTVTSAQKNPTAFYLCASRTTSGGYNEQFFGPGTRLTVL.

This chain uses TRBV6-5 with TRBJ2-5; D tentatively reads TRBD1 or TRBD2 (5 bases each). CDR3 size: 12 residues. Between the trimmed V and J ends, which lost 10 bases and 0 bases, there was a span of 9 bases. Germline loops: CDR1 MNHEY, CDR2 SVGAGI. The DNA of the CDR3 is TGTGCCACTATGGGACACCAAGAGACCCAGTACTTC. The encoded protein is CATMGHQETQYF.

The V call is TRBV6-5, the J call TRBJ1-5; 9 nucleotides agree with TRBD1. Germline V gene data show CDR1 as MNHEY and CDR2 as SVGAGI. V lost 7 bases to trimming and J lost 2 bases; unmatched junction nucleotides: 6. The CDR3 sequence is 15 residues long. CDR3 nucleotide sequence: TGTGCCAGCACCCGGACAGGGGAGGGCAATCAGCCCCAGCATTTT. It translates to CASTRTGEGNQPQHF.

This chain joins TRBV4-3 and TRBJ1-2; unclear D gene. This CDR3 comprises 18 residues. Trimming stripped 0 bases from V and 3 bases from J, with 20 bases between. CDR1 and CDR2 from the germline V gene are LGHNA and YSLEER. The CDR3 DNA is TGCGCCAGCAGCCAAGAGTTTAAGGGAGCCCGAGGACACTATGGCTACACCTTC. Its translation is CASSQEFKGARGHYGYTF.

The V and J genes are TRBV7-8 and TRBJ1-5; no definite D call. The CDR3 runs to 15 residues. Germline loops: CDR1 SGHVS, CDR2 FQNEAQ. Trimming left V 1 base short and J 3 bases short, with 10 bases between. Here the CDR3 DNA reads TGTGCCAGCAGCTTAGGGAGGCAGCTCAATCAGCCCCAGCATTTT. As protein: CASSLGRQLNQPQHF. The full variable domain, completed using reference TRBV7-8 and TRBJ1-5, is GAGVSQSPRYKVAKRGQDVALRCDPISGHVSLFWYQQALGQGPEFLTYFQNEAQLDKSGLPSDRFFAERPEGSVSTLKIQRTQQEDSAVYLCASSLGRQLNQPQHFGDGTRLSIL.

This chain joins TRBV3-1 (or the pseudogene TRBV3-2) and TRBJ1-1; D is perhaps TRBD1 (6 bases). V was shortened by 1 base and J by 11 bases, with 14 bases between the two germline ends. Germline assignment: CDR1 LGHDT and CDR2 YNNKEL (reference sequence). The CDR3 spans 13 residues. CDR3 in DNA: TGTGCCAGCAGCCAAGGCCTCGGGAGGGGGGCTTTCTTT. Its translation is CASSQGLGRGAFF.